Reported below is one T cell receptor (beta chain). The CDR3 contains 16 residues. The V and J ends lost 6 bases and 4 bases, in that order; junction bases with no gene match: 11. Germline CDR1 reads MRHNA; CDR2 reads SNTAGT. Per the authors' pipeline: Reference gene primer amplification yielded estimated nucleated cell counts. TCRdb's copy holds only in-frame clones and misses some; the assay was immunoSEQ multiplex PCR. V, J and clone size are those of that table, while D and trimming were read from the DNA. The sample has 250,000 to 350,000 clones, about 90% seen once; the top ten hold less than 3.5%. These data come from a study of blood T cell repertoires in COVID-19. The overall study: Samples representing acute and convalescent COVID-19 were sourced from the United States, Italy and Spain. The analysed material was cDNA or gDNA that came from T cells, B-cell-depleted T cells, or PBMCs.

This TCR was recovered from a woman aged 25 to 39 with COVID-19, enrolled during active disease. This rearrangement joins TRBV6-4 to TRBJ2-1, with TRBD2 identical over 8 bases. The sequenced material came from peripheral blood. The CDR3 protein is CASSPRALAEYNEQFF. The CDR3 coding sequence is TGTGCCAGCAGCCCGAGGGCACTAGCGGAGTACAATGAGCAGTTCTTC.